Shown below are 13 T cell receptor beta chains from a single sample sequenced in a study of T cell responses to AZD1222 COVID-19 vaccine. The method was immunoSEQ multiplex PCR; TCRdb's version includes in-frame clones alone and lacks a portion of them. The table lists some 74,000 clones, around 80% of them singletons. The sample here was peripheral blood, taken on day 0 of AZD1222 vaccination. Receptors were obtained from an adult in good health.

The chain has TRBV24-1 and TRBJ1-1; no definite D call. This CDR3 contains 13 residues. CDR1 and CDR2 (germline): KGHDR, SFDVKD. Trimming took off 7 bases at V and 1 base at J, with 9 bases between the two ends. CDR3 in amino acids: CATRGYKNTEAFF. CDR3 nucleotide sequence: TGTGCCACCAGGGGATACAAGAACACTGAAGCTTTCTTT.

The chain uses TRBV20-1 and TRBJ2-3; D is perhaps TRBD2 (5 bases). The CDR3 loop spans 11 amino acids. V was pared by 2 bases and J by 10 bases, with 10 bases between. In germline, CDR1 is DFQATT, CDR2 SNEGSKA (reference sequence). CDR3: CSARTSGSQYF. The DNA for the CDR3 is TGCAGTGCTAGAACTAGTGGTTCGCAGTATTTT.

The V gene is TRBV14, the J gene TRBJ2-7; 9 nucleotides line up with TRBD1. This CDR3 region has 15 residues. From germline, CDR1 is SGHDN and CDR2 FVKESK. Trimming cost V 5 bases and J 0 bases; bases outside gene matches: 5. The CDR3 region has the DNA TGTGCCAGCAGCACCCGGACAGGGGTCTCCTACGAGCAGTACTTC. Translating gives CASSTRTGVSYEQYF. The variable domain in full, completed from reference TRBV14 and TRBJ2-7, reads EAGVTQFPSHSVIEKGQTVTLRCDPISGHDNLYWYRRVMGKEIKFLLHFVKESKQDESGMPNNRFLAERTGGTYSTLKVQPAELEDSGVYFCASSTRTGVSYEQYFGPGTRLTVT.

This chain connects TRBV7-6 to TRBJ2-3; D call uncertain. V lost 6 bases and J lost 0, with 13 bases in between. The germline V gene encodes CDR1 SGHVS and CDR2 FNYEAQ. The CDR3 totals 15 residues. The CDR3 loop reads CASSLLRPSTDTQYF. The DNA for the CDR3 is TGTGCCAGCAGTTTATTACGACCCAGCACAGATACGCAGTATTTT.

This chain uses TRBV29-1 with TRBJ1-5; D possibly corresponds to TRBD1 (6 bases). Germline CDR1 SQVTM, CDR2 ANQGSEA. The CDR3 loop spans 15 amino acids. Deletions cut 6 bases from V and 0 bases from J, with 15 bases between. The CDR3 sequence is CSVKTGQSSNQPQHF. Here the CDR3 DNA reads TGCAGCGTAAAGACTGGACAGAGTAGCAATCAGCCCCAGCATTTT.

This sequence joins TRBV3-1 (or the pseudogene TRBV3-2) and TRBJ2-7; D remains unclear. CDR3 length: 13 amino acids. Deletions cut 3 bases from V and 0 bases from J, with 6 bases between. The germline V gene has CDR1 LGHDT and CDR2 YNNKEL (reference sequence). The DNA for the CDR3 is TGTGCCAGCAGCCATTCTTTCTCCTACGAGCAGTACTTC. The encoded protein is CASSHSFSYEQYF.

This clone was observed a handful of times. The CDR3 loop is CATSRDRGLGEKLFF. The CDR3 DNA reads TGTGCCACCAGCCGGGACAGGGGGCTCGGTGAAAAACTGTTTTTT. The J gene is TRBJ1-4, the V gene TRBV15, with TRBD1 identical over 12 bases. CDR3 length: 15 residues. Germline loops: CDR1 LNHNV, CDR2 YYDKDF (reference sequence). V dropped 5 bases and J dropped 7; count of bases not matched to a gene: 5.

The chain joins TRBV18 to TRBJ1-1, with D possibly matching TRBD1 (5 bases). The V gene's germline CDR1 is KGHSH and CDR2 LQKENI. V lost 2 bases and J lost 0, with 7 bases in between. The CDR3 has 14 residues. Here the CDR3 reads CASSPAGLNTEAFF. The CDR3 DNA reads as TGTGCCAGCTCACCAGCAGGGTTGAACACTGAAGCTTTCTTT.

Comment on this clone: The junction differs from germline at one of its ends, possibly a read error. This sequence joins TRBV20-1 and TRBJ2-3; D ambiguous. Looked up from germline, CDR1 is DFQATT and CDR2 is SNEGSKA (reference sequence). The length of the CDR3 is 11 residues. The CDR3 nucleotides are TGCAGTGCTAGAGGGTCAGATCGAGATTGCTTT. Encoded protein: CSARGSDRDCF.

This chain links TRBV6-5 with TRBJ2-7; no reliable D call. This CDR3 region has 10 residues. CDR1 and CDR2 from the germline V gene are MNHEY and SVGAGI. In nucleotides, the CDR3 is TGTGCAGTTTATGCGTACGAGCAGTACTTC. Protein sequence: CAVYAYEQYF.

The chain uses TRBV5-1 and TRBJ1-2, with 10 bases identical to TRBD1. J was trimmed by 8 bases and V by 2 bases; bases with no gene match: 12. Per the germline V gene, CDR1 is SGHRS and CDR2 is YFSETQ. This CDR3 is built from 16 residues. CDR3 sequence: CASSLGQGVLVSGYTF. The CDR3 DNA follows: TGCGCCAGCAGCTTAGGACAGGGGGTTCTCGTTTCGGGCTACACCTTC.

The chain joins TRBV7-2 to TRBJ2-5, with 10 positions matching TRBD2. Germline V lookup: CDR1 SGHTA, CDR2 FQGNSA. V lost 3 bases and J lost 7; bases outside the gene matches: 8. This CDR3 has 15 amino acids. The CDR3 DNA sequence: TGTGCCAGCAGCTTCACTAGCGGGACGGACGGGACCCAGTACTTC. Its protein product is CASSFTSGTDGTQYF.

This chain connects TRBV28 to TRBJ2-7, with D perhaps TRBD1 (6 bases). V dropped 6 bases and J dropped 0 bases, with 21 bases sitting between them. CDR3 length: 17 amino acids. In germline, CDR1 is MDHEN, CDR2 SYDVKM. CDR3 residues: CASSSPPGVQSSYEQYF. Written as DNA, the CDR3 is TGTGCCAGCAGCTCTCCGCCAGGGGTTCAGAGCTCCTACGAGCAGTACTTC.